The T cell receptor (beta chain) described here comes from a study of CD8+CD57+ T cells in acquired aplastic anemia. Background on the study: An average of about 3.4 ug of DNA was obtained from sorted CD4+ and CD8+ cells.

This clonotype has just one count. Without the conserved terminal phenylalanine or tryptophan, this CDR3 likely stems from a read error. Sequencing involved patients with CD8+CD57+ cell expansion previously shown by flow cytometry. Genomic DNA constituted the template upon which TCR beta VDJ and CDR3 profiling was performed. TCRdb ran MiXCR on the reads and lists one entry per CDR3 protein. The sample lists fewer than 80,000 distinct CDR3 sequences; around 70% were seen once. Germline V gene sequence: CDR1 SGHTA, CDR2 FQGNSA. V was trimmed by 7 bases and J by 6 bases, leaving 10 bases between them. The CDR3 spans 13 residues.

Sequenced input: sorted CD4+, CD8+, or CD8+CD57+ T cells (not recorded which) from PBMCs. The clonotype originates from a human donor with aplastic anemia. The gene calls are TRBV7-2 and TRBJ1-6, with a possible D match to TRBD1 (5 bases). The CDR3 reads CASKRGANSPLHL. CDR3 in DNA: TGTGCCAGCAAGAGGGGAGCTAATTCACCCCTCCACCTT.